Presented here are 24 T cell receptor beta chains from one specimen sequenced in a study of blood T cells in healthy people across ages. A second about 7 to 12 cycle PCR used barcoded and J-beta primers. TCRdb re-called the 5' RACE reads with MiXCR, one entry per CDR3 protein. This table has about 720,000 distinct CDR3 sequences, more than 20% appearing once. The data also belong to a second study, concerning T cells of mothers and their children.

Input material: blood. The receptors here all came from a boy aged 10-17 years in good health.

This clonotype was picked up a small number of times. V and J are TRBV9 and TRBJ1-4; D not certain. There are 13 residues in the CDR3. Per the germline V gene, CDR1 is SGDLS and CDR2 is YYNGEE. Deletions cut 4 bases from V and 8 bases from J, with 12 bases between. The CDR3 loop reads CASSPRPKEKLFF. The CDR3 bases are TGTGCCAGCAGCCCTCGACCGAAGGAAAAACTGTTTTTT.

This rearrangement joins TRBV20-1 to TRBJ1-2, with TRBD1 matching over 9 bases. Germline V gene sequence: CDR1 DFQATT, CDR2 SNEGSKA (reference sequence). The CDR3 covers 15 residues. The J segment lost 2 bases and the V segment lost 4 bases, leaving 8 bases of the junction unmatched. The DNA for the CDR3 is TGCAGTGCTACACACTACAGGGGGCAAAACTATGGCTACACCTTC. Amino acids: CSATHYRGQNYGYTF.

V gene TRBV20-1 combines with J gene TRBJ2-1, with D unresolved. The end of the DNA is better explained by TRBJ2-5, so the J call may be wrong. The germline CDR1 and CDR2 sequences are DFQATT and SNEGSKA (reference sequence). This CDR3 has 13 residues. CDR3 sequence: CSAGVTLLTIQYF. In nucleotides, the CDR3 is TGCAGTGCTGGAGTGACTCTCCTGACAATCCAGTACTTC.

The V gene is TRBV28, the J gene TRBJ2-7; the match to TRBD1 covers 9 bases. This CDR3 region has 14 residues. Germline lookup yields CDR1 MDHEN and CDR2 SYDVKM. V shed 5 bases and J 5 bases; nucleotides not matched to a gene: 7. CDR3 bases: TGTGCCAGCAGTCCTCGGACAGGGGACCACGAGCAGTACTTC. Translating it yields CASSPRTGDHEQYF. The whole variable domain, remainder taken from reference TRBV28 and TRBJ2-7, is DVKVTQSSRYLVKRTGEKVFLECVQDMDHENMFWYRQDPGLGLRLIYFSYDVKMKEKGDIPEGYSVSREKKERFSLILESASTNQTSMYLCASSPRTGDHEQYFGPGTRLTVT.

The CDR3 sequence is CASSLWPGGNEQYF. CDR3 nucleotide sequence: TGTGCCAGCAGCTTATGGCCAGGGGGGAACGAGCAGTACTTC. V usage is TRBV7-8 and J usage is TRBJ2-1; D might be TRBD1 (7 bases). The tail of the sequence fits TRBJ2-7 better, so the J call may be wrong. The CDR3 has 14 residues. Germline V CDR1 and CDR2: SGHVS, FQNEAQ.

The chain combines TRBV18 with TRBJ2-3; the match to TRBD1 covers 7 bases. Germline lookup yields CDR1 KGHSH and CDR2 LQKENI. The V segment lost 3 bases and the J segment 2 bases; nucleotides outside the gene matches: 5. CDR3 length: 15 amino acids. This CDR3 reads CASSPGQVVTDTQYF. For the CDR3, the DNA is TGTGCCAGCTCACCCGGACAGGTGGTCACAGATACGCAGTATTTT.

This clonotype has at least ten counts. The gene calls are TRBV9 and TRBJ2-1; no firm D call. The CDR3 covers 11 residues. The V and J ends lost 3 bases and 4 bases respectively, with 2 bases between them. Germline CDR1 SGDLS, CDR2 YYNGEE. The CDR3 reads CASSGYNEQFF. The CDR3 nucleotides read TGTGCCAGCAGCGGATACAATGAGCAGTTCTTC.

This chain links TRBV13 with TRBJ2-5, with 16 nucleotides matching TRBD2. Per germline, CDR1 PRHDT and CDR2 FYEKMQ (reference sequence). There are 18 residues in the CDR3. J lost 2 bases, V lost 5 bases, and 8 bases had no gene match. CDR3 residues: CASSPGLAGGPVQETQYF. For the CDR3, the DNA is TGTGCCAGCAGCCCGGGACTAGCGGGGGGGCCGGTACAAGAGACCCAGTACTTC.

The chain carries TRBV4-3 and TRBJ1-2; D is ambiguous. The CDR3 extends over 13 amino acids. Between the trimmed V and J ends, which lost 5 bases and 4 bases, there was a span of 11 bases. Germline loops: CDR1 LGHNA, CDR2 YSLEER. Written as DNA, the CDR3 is TGCGCCAGCAGCGCCGGACGGAGCTATGGCTACACCTTC. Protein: CASSAGRSYGYTF.

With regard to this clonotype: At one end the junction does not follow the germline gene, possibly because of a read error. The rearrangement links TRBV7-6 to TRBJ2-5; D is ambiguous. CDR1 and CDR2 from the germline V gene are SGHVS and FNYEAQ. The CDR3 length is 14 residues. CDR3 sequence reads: CASSLYGQQETQYF. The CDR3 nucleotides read TGTGCCAGCAGCTTATACGGGCAGCAAGAAACCCAGTACTTC.

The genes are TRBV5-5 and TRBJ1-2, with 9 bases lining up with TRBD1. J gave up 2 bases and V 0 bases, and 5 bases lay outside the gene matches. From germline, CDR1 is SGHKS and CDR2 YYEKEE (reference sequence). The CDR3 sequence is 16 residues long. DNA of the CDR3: TGTGCCAGCAGCTTGGCTCCCGGGACAGGGAACTATGGCTACACCTTC. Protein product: CASSLAPGTGNYGYTF.

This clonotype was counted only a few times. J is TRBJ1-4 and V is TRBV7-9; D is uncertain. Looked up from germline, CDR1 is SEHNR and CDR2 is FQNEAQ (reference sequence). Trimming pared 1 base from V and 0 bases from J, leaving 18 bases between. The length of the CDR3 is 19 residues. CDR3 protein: CASSLVFRKGFATNEKLFF. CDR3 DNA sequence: TGTGCCAGCAGCTTAGTTTTCCGCAAGGGTTTTGCAACTAATGAAAAACTGTTTTTT.

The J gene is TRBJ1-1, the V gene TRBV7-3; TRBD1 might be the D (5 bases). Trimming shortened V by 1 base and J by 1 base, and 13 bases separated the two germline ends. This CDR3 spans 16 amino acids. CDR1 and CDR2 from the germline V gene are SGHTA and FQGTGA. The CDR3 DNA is TGTGCCAGCAGCTTAAATTTGGGACGGAGGAACACTGAAGCTTTCTTT. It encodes CASSLNLGRRNTEAFF.

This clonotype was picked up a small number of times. In DNA, the CDR3 is TGTGCCAGCAGCCAAATTCCAGGCCGGGGCTACACCTTC. Translation gives CASSQIPGRGYTF. This chain links TRBV3-1 with TRBJ1-2; D not resolved. This CDR3 comprises 13 residues. Trimming took 2 bases from V and 8 from J, leaving 12 bases between them. Germline V CDR1 and CDR2: LGHDT, YNNKEL (reference sequence).

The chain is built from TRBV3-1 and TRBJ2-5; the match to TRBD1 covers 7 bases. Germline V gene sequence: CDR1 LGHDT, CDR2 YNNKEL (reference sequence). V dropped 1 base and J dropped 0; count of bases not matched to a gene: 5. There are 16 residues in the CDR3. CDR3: CASSQGGTADQETQYF. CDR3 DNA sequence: TGTGCCAGCAGCCAAGGGGGGACAGCCGACCAAGAGACCCAGTACTTC.

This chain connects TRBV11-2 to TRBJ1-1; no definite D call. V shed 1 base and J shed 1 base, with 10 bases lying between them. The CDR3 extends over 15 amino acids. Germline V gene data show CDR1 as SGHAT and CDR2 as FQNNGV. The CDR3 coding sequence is TGTGCCAGCAGCTTAGTCCGGACCGCGAACACTGAAGCTTTCTTT. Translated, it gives CASSLVRTANTEAFF.

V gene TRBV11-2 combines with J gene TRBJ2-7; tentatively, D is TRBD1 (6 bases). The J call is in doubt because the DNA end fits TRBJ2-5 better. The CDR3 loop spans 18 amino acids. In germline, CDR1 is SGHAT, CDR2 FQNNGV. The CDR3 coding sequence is TGTGCCAGCAGCTTACTGCCCCTAATGACAGGCACAATTGGGACCCAGTACTTC. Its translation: CASSLLPLMTGTIGTQYF.

The CDR3 DNA sequence: TGTGCCAGCAGCGTAGAGGGTAGCGGGAGTGCCTACAATGAGCAGTTCTTC. As protein: CASSVEGSGSAYNEQFF. The chain employs TRBV9 and TRBJ2-1, with 9 bases that match TRBD2. The CDR3 contains 17 residues. Per the germline V gene, CDR1 is SGDLS and CDR2 is YYNGEE. The V and J ends lost 0 bases and 2 bases, in that order; junction bases with no gene match: 6.

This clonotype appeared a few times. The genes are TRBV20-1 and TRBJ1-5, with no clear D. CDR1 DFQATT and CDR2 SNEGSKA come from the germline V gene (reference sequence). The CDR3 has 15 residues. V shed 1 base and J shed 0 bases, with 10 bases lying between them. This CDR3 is CSARALGNSNQPQHF. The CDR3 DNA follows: TGCAGTGCTAGAGCGCTCGGGAATAGCAATCAGCCCCAGCATTTT.

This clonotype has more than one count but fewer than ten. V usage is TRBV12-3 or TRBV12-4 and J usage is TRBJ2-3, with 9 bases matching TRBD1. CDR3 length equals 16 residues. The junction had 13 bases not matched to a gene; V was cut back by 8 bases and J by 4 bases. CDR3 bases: TGTGCCAGCTCACCTACAGGGGGCCGGGGCGCAGATACGCAGTATTTT. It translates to CASSPTGGRGADTQYF.

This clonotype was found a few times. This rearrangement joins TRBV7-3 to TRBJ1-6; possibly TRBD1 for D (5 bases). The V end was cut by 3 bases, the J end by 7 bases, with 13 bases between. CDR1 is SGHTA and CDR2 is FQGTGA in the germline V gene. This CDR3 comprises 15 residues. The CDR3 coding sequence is TGTGCCAGCAGCTTTACCGGGACGCAAAATTCACCCCTCCACTTT. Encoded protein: CASSFTGTQNSPLHF. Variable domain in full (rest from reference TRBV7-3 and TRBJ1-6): GAGVSQTPSNKVTEKGKYVELRCDPISGHTALYWYRQSLGQGPEFLIYFQGTGAADDSGLPNDRFFAVRPEGSVSTLKIQRTERGDSAVYLCASSFTGTQNSPLHFGNGTRLTVT.

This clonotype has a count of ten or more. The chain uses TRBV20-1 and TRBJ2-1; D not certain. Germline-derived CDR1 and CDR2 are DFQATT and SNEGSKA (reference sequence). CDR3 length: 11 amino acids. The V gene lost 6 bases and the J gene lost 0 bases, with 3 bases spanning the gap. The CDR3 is CSAGSYNEQFF. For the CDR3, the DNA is TGCAGTGCGGGCTCCTACAATGAGCAGTTCTTC.

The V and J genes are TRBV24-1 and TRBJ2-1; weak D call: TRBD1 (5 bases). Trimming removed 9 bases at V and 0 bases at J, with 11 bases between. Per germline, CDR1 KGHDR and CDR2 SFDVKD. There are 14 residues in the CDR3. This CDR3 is CATAQGDSYNEQFF. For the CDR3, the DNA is TGTGCCACCGCACAAGGGGACTCCTACAATGAGCAGTTCTTC.

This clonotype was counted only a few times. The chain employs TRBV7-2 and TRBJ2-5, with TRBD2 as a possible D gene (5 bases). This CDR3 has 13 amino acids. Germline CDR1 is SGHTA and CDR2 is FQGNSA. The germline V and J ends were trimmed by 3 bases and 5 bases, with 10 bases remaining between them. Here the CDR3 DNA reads TGTGCCAGCAGCTTTGTGGGAGTCGAGACCCAGTACTTC. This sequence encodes CASSFVGVETQYF.